This T cell receptor (beta chain) originates from a study of blood T cell repertoires in COVID-19. Study in general: Sites in the United States, Italy and Spain provided acute and convalescent COVID-19 samples. PBMCs, B-cell-depleted T cells, or T cells provided the cDNA or gDNA that made up the material.

This clone was seen a few times. V lost 1 base to trimming and J lost 3 bases, with 10 bases between them. There are 15 residues in the CDR3. Germline V lookup: CDR1 SGHRS, CDR2 YFSETQ. Per the original methods: Amplifying reference gene primers gave estimates of nucleated cell counts. TCRdb keeps only in-frame clones here, not all; method: immunoSEQ multiplex PCR. Clonal size and the V and J genes are those of that table, whereas D and trimming came from the DNA. The table has around 21,000 clones, around 74% seen once. The source is a man at least 80 years old with acute or convalescent COVID-19. Sequencing was done on a sample of peripheral blood. The rearrangement uses TRBV5-1 and TRBJ2-2; D is possibly TRBD2 (5 bases). CDR3 nucleotide sequence: TGCGCCAGCAGCTTGATCCTAGCCGACACCGGGGAGCTGTTTTTT. Its protein product is CASSLILADTGELFF.